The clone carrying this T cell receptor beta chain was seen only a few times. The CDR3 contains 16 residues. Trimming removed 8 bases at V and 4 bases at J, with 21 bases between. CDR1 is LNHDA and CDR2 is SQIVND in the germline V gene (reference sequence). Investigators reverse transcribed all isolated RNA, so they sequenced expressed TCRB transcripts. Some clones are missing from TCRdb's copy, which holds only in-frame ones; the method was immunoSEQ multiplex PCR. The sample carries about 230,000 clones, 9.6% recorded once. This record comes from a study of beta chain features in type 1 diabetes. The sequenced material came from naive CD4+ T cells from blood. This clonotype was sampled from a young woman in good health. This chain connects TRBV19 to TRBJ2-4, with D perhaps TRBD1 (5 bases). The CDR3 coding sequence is TGTGCCAGTTCCTTAGGTACTCTCAGGGAAAAAAACATTCAGTACTTC. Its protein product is CASSLGTLREKNIQYF.